This TCR beta chain was sequenced during a study of blood T cell repertoires in COVID-19. Study-wide background: Material from acute and convalescent COVID-19 was sourced from the United States, Italy and Spain.

Trimming cost V 3 bases and J 5 bases; bases outside gene matches: 14. CDR3 length: 17 amino acids. Per the germline V gene, CDR1 is LNHDA and CDR2 is SQIVND (reference sequence). Original analysis: Amplified reference gene primers provided the basis for estimating nucleated cell counts. Data came from immunoSEQ multiplex PCR; TCRdb stores just in-frame clones and leaves some out. Clonal size and the V and J genes are those of that table, whereas D and trimming came from the DNA. This sample carries 200,000 to 250,000 clones, roughly 79% of them seen once, and the ten largest clones take around 2%. The chain combines TRBV19 with TRBJ2-5; 8 bases agree with TRBD2. Sequences were obtained from peripheral blood. The TCR was taken from a woman of 80 years or more with acute or convalescent COVID-19. For the CDR3, the DNA is TGTGCCAGTAGTATGCCGTTGGGAGCGGGAGTGGTGGAGACCCAGTACTTC. Translation: CASSMPLGAGVVETQYF.